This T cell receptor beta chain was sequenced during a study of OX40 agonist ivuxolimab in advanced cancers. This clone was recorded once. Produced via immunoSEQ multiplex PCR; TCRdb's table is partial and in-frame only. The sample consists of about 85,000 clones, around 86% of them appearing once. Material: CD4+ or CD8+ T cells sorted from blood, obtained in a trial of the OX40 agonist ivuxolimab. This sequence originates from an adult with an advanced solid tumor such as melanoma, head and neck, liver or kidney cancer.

CDR3 in DNA: TGTGCCAGCAGTGGTAGCACAGATACGCAGTATTTT. This encodes CASSGSTDTQYF. The chain couples TRBV6-5 to TRBJ2-3; D gene uncertain. The V gene lost 5 bases and the J gene lost 0 bases, with 3 bases spanning the gap. There are 12 residues in the CDR3. Germline V lookup: CDR1 MNHEY, CDR2 SVGAGI.